This section outlines one T cell receptor (beta chain) sequence together with its context. What it recognizes is unknown. For TCR beta, libraries came from quantitative 5'-RACE with molecular barcodes. Via MiXCR, TCRdb re-called the 5' RACE reads, giving one row per CDR3 protein. Here the sample spans approximately 540,000 distinct CDR3 sequences, more than 9.5% being singletons. This CDR3 region has 13 residues. The germline V gene encodes CDR1 SQVTM and CDR2 ANQGSEA. The V and J ends lost 4 bases and 5 bases respectively, with 11 bases between them. The data belong to a study of CD8 T cells in ankylosing spondylitis. General study findings and limits: Matched ankylosing spondylitis synovial fluid reportedly showed significant enrichment of disease-linked clones. Previously reported in reactive arthritis synovial fluid and blood were some of the motif variants. Ankylosing spondylitis blood seemed to carry a telltale TCR beta motif made of eight highly homologous variants. Peripheral blood samples showed relatively rare disease-linked clones, and these clones were CD8+.

The chain couples TRBV29-1 to TRBJ1-4; D possibly corresponds to TRBD1 (6 bases). This TCR came from a male donor with ankylosing spondylitis. Sequencing was carried out using blood, either unsorted or a sorted T cell fraction (not recorded which). The CDR3 loop reads CSVGRGRNEKLFF. The CDR3 coding sequence is TGCAGCGTTGGGCGGGGGCGGAATGAAAAACTGTTTTTT.